This T cell receptor beta chain came from a study of regulatory T cells in long-lasting Graves disease (TCRdb year 2021). At the level of the whole study: Patients with newly diagnosed Graves' disease had been on antithyroid drugs for under 3 months. The study was conducted in China and was registered as a clinical trial. Peripheral blood TCR sequencing and RNA sequencing compared persistent Graves' disease patients with newly diagnosed Graves' disease patients. TCR sequencing covered roughly 13 persistent and roughly 20 newly diagnosed Graves' disease patients, about 35 samples in total. Broad study findings and their caveats: As a limitation, the authors acknowledged that the small sample size may reduce accuracy. Compared with newly diagnosed patients, persistent Graves' disease patients had lower TCR Shannon entropy and fewer highly expanded clones, which suggests clonal expansion. Sequencing and analysis were restricted to the TCR beta chain. Preferential use of TRBV28, TRBJ1-2 and TRBJ2-5 was observed in persistent disease, whereas TRBV20-1 and TRBJ2-1 were favored in newly diagnosed disease. A larger number of public clonotypes was shared among persistent patients (approximately 2,500) than among newly diagnosed patients (roughly 930). Only peripheral blood was studied, because thyroid tissue, the primary lesion, was inaccessible.

The method was multiplex PCR. Sequenced using an Illumina HiSeq 4000. iRepertoire HTBI primers and Arm-PCR amplification of CDR3 regions were used to construct TCR beta libraries. Gel purification was performed on PCR products prior to sequencing. Processing in the source paper ran as follows. Across samples, fewer than 70 TRBV and roughly 13 TRBJ segments were identified and used for gene usage analysis of CDR3 amino acid clonotypes. Filtered high-quality paired reads were merged into contigs using COPE and FqMerger. Contigs were aligned with BLAST to IMGT TRBV, TRBD and TRBJ reference genes, and CDR3 was defined per IMGT. Any clonotype with a frequency above 0.1% was counted as a highly expanded clone. Shannon entropy was used to measure repertoire diversity, and the Gini coefficient was used to measure V-J evenness. A clonotype found in more than one individual was treated as public. TCRdb reprocessing: public reads trimmed at Q25 with fastp, clones called with MiXCR, in-frame beta chains kept. Entries are consolidated by CDR3 protein sequence, retaining the most common genes and DNA. The V and J calls shown here were made by TCRdb, not taken from the authors' results. The sample table shows some 500,000 distinct CDR3 sequences, and about 13% are seen once. The ten biggest clones cover about 10% of the sample.

Inclusive of the bounding cysteine and phenylalanine, the CDR3 is 13 residues long. Of all the DNA, just the CDR3 is kept, 39 bases in frame from base 1. Reading the germline V gene (reference sequence) gives CDR1 LNHNV and CDR2 YYDKDF. Trimming removed 5 bases from V and 1 base from J, leaving 7 bases between the germline ends. Taken with the paper, the label for time point translates to: newly diagnosed GD, antithyroid drugs for less than 3 months. RNA was extracted from PBMCs in TRIzol for both TCR sequencing and RNA sequencing. The diagnosis of Graves' disease followed American Thyroid Association guidelines. Patients were recruited from an endocrinology department in Xi'an, China. Each patient gave approximately 9.7 milliliters of peripheral blood, collected in an EDTA anticoagulant tube. Ficoll Paque Plus density gradient separation was used to isolate PBMCs, and no further T cell sorting was performed. An Agilent 2100 Bioanalyzer and agarose gel were used to assess RNA quality, and a NanoDrop 2000 was used to measure RNA concentration.

This clonotype has only a few counts. This receptor's antigen is unknown. No base quality values were provided; no much bigger clone lies one nucleotide off. The same data also went into a second study, on T cells in Graves' hyperthyroidism and ophthalmopathy. The second study also describes: Graves' hyperthyroidism was defined as stable when no progression to ophthalmopathy occurred over 18 months of follow-up. Hyperthyroidism patients were aged 18 to 65 years and newly diagnosed, with disease duration of less than 2 months. Exclusion was applied to patients with uncontrolled infections, other autoimmune diseases, pregnancy or lactation. Diagnoses were established on the basis of clinical symptoms, serum thyroxine and TRAb, thyroid ultrasound, and orbital computed tomography. For the first round of RT-PCR on the TCR CDR3, the HTBI primer set was used together with the Qiagen OneStep RT-PCR kit. Blood samples also contained most of the expanded thyroid clonotypes (frequency above 0.001), which suggests that blood repertoires may reflect thyroid immune responses. A model built on a 13 V-J signature distinguished ophthalmopathy from stable hyperthyroidism, reaching around 88% sensitivity and under 84% specificity in cross-validation and 80%/75% in testing. During validation, the model predicted progression to ophthalmopathy a median of around 6 months ahead of onset, with around 70% sensitivity and 72.22% specificity. A discovery cohort of roughly 100 patients, about 44 with Graves' ophthalmopathy and 55 to 65 with stable Graves' hyperthyroidism, was used to find distinguishing TCR V-J signatures. An independent validation cohort of under 20 hyperthyroidism patients and 17 patients who later progressed to ophthalmopathy tested prospective prediction of ophthalmopathy. The 75 to 100 discovery patients were divided at random into training and test sets in a 7:3 ratio. The study also compared thyroid tissue and blood T-cell repertoires from over 5 Graves' hyperthyroidism patients. Following sampling, methimazole starting at 30 mg daily was given to hyperthyroidism patients, and high-dose intravenous methylprednisolone was given to ophthalmopathy patients. A second multiplex PCR round built the libraries, followed by size selection and purification. Paired-end sequencing of the libraries was performed with 100 bp reads on an Illumina HiSeq2000. SOAPnuke was used to process the raw data, removing reads that contained adapters or uncalled bases, had a mean Phred below 15, or lacked an exact match to the constant primer or identifier. High-quality paired reads were merged using COPE v1.2.5, and each unique nucleotide sequence was defined as a clonotype. MiTCR v1.1 was used to align the clonotypes against IMGT TRBV, TRBD and TRBJ reference segments. Analysis was restricted to V-J combinations with a frequency above 0.0001, which covered approximately 99% of repertoires. The TCS score was defined as the ratio of F50 (clonal expansion) to E x V (chaos), calculated using BLOSUM62-based TCRdist between CDR3 peptides within each V-J. Welch's t-statistics and random forest reduced fewer than 550 V-J features to 10 to 15, which were used in a naive Bayes classifier (R e1071). No statistical method was used to set the sample size in advance, and investigators knew the group allocation. TCR Vbeta CDR3 sequencing of some 140 peripheral blood samples (over 40 ophthalmopathy, 75 or so hyperthyroidism and around 17 progressor patients) is reported in the paper.

The sequence joins TRBV15 to TRBJ2-3, with TRBD1 as a weak D call on 6 bases. The source is a man under 40 with Graves disease. Donor details come from another sample of the same person, matched by shared clones. Sample: peripheral blood mononuclear cells (PBMCs), taken at new diagnosis, from a patient treated with antithyroid drugs. The DNA sequence is TGTGCCACCAGCCGGACAGGCACAGATACGCAGTATTTT. This sequence encodes CATSRTGTDTQYF.